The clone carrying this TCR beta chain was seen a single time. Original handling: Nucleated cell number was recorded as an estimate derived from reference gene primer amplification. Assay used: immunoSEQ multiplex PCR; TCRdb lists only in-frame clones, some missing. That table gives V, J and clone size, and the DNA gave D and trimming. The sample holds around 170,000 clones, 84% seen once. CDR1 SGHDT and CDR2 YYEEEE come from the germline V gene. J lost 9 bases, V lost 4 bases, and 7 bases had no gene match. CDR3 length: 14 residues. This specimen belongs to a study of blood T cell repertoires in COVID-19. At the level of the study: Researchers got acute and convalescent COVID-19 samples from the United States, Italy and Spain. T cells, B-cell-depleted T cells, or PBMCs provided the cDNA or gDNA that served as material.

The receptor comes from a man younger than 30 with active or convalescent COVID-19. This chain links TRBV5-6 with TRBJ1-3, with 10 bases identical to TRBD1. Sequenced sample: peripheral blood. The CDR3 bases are TGTGCCAGCAGCCAGGGACAGGGGATTGGCACCATATATTTT. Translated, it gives CASSQGQGIGTIYF. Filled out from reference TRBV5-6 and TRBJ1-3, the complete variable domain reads DAGVTQSPTHLIKTRGQQVTLRCSPKSGHDTVSWYQQALGQGPQFIFQYYEEEERQRGNFPDRFSGHQFPNYSSELNVNALLLGDSALYLCASSQGQGIGTIYFGEGSWLTVV.